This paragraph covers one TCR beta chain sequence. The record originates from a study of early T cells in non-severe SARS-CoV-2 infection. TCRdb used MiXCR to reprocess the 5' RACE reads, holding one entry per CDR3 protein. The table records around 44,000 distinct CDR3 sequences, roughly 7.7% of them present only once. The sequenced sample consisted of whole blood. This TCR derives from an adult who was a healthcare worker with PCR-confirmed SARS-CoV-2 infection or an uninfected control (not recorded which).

For the CDR3, the DNA is TGTGCCAGCAGCTTACTGGCTAGCGGGGGACGAGAGCAGTACTTC. Encoded protein: CASSLLASGGREQYF. The genes are TRBV11-2 and TRBJ2-7, with 10 bases lining up with TRBD2. V lost 2 bases to trimming and J lost 7 bases; unmatched junction nucleotides: 8. Germline assignment: CDR1 SGHAT and CDR2 FQNNGV. CDR3 length: 15 amino acids.